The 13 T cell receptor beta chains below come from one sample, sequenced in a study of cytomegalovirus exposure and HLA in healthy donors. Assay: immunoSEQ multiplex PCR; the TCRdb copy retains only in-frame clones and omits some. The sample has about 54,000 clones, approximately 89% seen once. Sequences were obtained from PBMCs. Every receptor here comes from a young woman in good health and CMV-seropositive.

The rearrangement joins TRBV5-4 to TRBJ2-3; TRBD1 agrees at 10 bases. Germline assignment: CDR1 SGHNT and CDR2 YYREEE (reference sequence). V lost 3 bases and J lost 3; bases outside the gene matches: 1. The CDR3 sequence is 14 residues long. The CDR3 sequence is CASSSDRGTDTQYF. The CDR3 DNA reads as TGTGCCAGCAGCTCGGACAGGGGGACAGATACGCAGTATTTT.

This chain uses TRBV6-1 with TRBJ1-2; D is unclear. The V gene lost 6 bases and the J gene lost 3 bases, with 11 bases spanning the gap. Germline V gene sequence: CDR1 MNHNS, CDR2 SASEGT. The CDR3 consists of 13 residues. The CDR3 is CASRRVMDYGYTF. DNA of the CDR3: TGTGCCAGCAGGAGGGTGATGGACTATGGCTACACCTTC.

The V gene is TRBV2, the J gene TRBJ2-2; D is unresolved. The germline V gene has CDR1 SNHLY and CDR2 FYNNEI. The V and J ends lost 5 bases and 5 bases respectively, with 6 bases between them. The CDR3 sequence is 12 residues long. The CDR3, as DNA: TGTGCCAGCAGTTCCACTACCGGGGAGCTGTTTTTT. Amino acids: CASSSTTGELFF.

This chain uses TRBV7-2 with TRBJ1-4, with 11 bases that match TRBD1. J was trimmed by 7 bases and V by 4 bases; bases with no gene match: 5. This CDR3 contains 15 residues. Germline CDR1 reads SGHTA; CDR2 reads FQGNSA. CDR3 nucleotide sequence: TGTGCCAGCAGCTCGTACGGGACAGGGGGTGAAAAACTGTTTTTT. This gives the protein CASSSYGTGGEKLFF.

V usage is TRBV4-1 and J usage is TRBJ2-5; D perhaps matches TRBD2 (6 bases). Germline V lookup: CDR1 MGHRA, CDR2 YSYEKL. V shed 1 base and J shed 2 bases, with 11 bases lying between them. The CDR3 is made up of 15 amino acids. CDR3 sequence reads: CASSQVQLAQETQYF. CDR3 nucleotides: TGCGCCAGCAGCCAAGTCCAACTAGCACAAGAGACCCAGTACTTC.

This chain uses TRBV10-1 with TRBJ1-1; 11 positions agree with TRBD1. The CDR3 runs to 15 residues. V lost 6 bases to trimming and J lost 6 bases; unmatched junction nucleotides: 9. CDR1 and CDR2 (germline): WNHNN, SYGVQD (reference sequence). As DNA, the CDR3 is TGCGCCAGCAGCCCTAGGACAGGGGGCCAGGCTGAAGCTTTCTTT. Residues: CASSPRTGGQAEAFF.

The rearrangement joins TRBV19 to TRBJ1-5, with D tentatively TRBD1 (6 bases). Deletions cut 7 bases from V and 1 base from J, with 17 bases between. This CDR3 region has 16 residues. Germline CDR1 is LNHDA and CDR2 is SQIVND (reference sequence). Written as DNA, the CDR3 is TGTGCCAGTACACCCTTTCTAGGGGGAAGCAATCAGCCCCAGCATTTT. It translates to CASTPFLGGSNQPQHF.

CDR3 in DNA: TGTGCCAGCAGTCCAGTTGGACAGCCAGGACGGACTAATTCACCCCTCCACTTT. Amino acids: CASSPVGQPGRTNSPLHF. The chain uses TRBV27 and TRBJ1-6; D may be TRBD1 (6 bases). Trimming stripped 5 bases from V and 6 bases from J, with 23 bases between. Germline assignment: CDR1 MNHEY and CDR2 SMNVEV (reference sequence). The CDR3 spans 18 residues.

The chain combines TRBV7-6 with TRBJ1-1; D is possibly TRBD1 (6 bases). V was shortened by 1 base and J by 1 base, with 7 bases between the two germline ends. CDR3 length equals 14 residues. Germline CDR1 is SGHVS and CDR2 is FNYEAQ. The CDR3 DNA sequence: TGTGCCAGCAGCTTAGTCAGGGGGAACACTGAAGCTTTCTTT. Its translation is CASSLVRGNTEAFF. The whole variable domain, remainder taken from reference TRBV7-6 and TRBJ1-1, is GAGVSQSPRYKVTKRGQDVALRCDPISGHVSLYWYRQALGQGPEFLTYFNYEAQQDKSGLPNDRFSAERPEGSISTLTIQRTEQRDSAMYRCASSLVRGNTEAFFGQGTRLTVV.

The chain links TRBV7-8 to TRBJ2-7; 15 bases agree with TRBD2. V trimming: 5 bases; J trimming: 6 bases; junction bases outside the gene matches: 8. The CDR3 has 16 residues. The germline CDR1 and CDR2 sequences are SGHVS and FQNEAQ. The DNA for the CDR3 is TGTGCCAGCAGCCACGGACTAGCGGGGGGGCAAGTCGAGCAGTACTTC. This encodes CASSHGLAGGQVEQYF.

The CDR3 bases are TGTGCCAGCACAACCCACCCAGGGGGATTGACCACTGAAGCTTTCTTT. As protein: CASTTHPGGLTTEAFF. V gene TRBV5-5 combines with J gene TRBJ1-1, with 7 bases that match TRBD1. This CDR3 is built from 16 residues. Germline V CDR1 and CDR2: SGHKS, YYEKEE (reference sequence). V lost 6 bases and J lost 4; bases outside the gene matches: 15.

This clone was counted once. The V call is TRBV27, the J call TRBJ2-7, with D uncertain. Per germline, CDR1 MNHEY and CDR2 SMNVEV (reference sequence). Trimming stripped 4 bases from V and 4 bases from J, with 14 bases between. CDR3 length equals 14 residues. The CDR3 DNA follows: TGTGCCAGCAGTTCCTATCCCGTACGGTACGAGCAGTACTTC. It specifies CASSSYPVRYEQYF.

In DNA form, the CDR3 reads TGTGCCAGTAGTATTAGCGGGAACTACGAGCAGTACTTC. Residues: CASSISGNYEQYF. The chain is built from TRBV19 and TRBJ2-7; 8 nucleotides match TRBD2. V lost 3 bases and J lost 3; bases outside the gene matches: 1. Germline CDR1 and CDR2: LNHDA and SQIVND (reference sequence). This CDR3 has 13 amino acids.